These T cell receptor beta chains were read from a single sample in a study of blood T cell repertoires in COVID-19. The table came from immunoSEQ multiplex PCR; TCRdb's copy has only in-frame clones and leaves some out. The profile shows 150,000 to 200,000 clones, 65% to 85% of them singletons. Input material: peripheral blood. The receptor set was obtained from a woman in her 30s with acute or convalescent COVID-19. Each CDR3 is given without its conserved first and last residue. The order of the fields is V gene, J gene, CDR3 protein.

TRBV5-4	TRBJ2-1	ASSPVVPSGVTYNEQF
TRBV11-3	TRBJ2-1	ASSWKIGTVGDEQF
TRBV7-2	TRBJ1-2	ASSPGQSIEGGYT
TRBV29-1	TRBJ2-1	SVEDPQGNNEQF
TRBV3-1/TRBV3-2	TRBJ2-1	ASSHLQAPPYNEQF
TRBV30	TRBJ1-2	AWSVRRVGVFGYT
TRBV6-5	TRBJ1-1	ASSLDWNTEAF
TRBV4-3	TRBJ2-5	ASSQDLGGETQY
TRBV6-5	TRBJ2-1	ASPPSIRYNEQF
TRBV29-1	TRBJ2-1	SVRSRQGYDDEQF
TRBV6-4	TRBJ2-2	ASAGSGTGELF
TRBV6-4	TRBJ2-3	ASSPGLAGTDTQY
TRBV4-3	TRBJ2-5	ASSQDLRGQETQY
TRBV4-2	TRBJ1-1	ASSLQQGPEAF
TRBV7-2	TRBJ1-1	ASSQRGTRTEAF
TRBV7-2	TRBJ2-5	ASSLAGGFQETQY
TRBV4-3	TRBJ2-5	ASSQGLAGGQETQY
TRBV27	TRBJ1-4	ASSFRPTNEKLF
TRBV9	TRBJ2-3	ASSFLAGGGTDTQY
TRBV28	TRBJ1-5	ASSSTDNQPQH
TRBV5-4	TRBJ2-2	ASRFDRTNTGELF
TRBV12-3/TRBV12-4	TRBJ2-7	ASSPDSLEQY
TRBV5-4	TRBJ2-7	ASSVRGGLYEQY
TRBV7-9	TRBJ2-7	ASSSLGQGHSSYEQY
TRBV6-1	TRBJ2-4	ASSDSPLVAKNIQY
TRBV5-1	TRBJ2-1	ASSLGTSRGNEQF
TRBV28	TRBJ2-3	ASTNSGVRDTQY
TRBV29-1	TRBJ1-1	SVSGGTEAF
TRBV19	TRBJ1-6	ASSITGVRSPLH
TRBV9	TRBJ1-1	ASSLRTDNTEAF
TRBV6-6	TRBJ2-3	ASEDRADTQY
TRBV3-1/TRBV3-2	TRBJ2-7	ASSQGDIYEQY
TRBV19	TRBJ2-1	ASSIASGEQF
TRBV27	TRBJ2-1	ASSAYRQGQDEQF
TRBV11-3	TRBJ2-1	ASSPGRGKSSYNEQF
TRBV28	TRBJ2-7	ASSPATGGVYEQY
TRBV18	TRBJ1-1	ASSPGGGATEAF
TRBV4-1	TRBJ1-2	ASSTKVDPRNYGYT